These T cell receptor beta chains were read from a single sample in a study of T cells in Graves' hyperthyroidism and ophthalmopathy. TCRdb passed the multiplex PCR reads through MiXCR, listing each CDR3 protein once. The table includes fewer than 750,000 distinct CDR3 sequences, roughly 46% detected once. The sample was peripheral blood or thyroid tissue (not recorded which). Every receptor here comes from a woman aged 18-29 years with Graves' hyperthyroidism. CDR3s include the opening cysteine and the closing phenylalanine or tryptophan. A D gene is named only where the DNA matches it firmly. Rows give clone size only sometimes, using once, few, many, or a class for an expanded clone.

d_gene	j_gene	v_gene	abundance	CDR3nt	CDR3aa
.	TRBJ1-5	TRBV10-3	.	TGTGCCATCACCGGCGGTGGGGACACAGGGTATAGCAATCAGCCCCAGCATTTT	CAITGGGDTGYSNQPQHF
.	TRBJ1-4	TRBV6-5	few	TGTGCCAGCAGTTGGGGGAATGAAAAACTGTTTTTT	CASSWGNEKLFF
.	TRBJ1-5	TRBV29-1	few	TGCAGCGCAACAGGGACCCAGCCCCAGCATTTT	CSATGTQPQHF
TRBD2	TRBJ2-1	TRBV10-3	once	TGTGCCATCAGTGCGGGGGGAGCTTACGAGCAGTTCTTC	CAISAGGAYEQFF
TRBD2	TRBJ2-3	TRBV24-1	few	TGTGCCACCAGTGATAGAGCGGGGGACACAGATACGCAGTATTTT	CATSDRAGDTDTQYF
.	TRBJ1-2	TRBV29-1	many	TGCAGCGTTATCATGGCGGGGCCGCCTAACTATGGCTACACCTTC	CSVIMAGPPNYGYTF
.	TRBJ2-5	TRBV6-1	many	TGTGCCAGCAGTGAAACTCCCTCCCCAAGGGGGACCCAGTACTTC	CASSETPSPRGTQYF
TRBD2	TRBJ2-7	TRBV14	.	TGTGCCAGCAGCCTCTACCCCGGGGCTAGCGGGGAGATTCTACCCACCTACGAGCAGTACTTC	CASSLYPGASGEILPTYEQYF
.	TRBJ2-7	TRBV15	many	TGTGCCACCAGCAGAGATCAGGGGAGCTACGAGCAGTACTTC	CATSRDQGSYEQYF
.	TRBJ2-7	TRBV7-3	.	TGTGCCAGCAGCCCTGACACCGGGGACTACGAGCAGTACTTC	CASSPDTGDYEQYF
.	TRBJ1-3	TRBV20-1	many	TGCAGTGCTAGTGACTGTTGCACCTCTGGAAACACCATATATTTT	CSASDCCTSGNTIYF
TRBD1	TRBJ2-7	TRBV2	.	TGTGCTAGACAGGGAGCGAACGAGCAGTACTTC	CARQGANEQYF